A single sample gave rise to the 23 T cell receptor beta chains below, sequenced in a study of T cells in localized non-small cell lung cancer. Using immunoSEQ multiplex PCR, the repertoire was profiled, and TCRdb retains in-frame clones only, with some absent. The data show approximately 30,000 clones, 91% seen once. Sequencing was performed on peripheral blood mononuclear cells, taken before any cancer treatment. Source of these receptors: a female donor at least 60 years old with stage II lung adenocarcinoma.

The chain couples TRBV18 to TRBJ2-7; no definite D call. There are 14 residues in the CDR3. Trimming left V 3 bases short and J 2 bases short, with 11 bases between. Germline V CDR1 and CDR2: KGHSH, LQKENI. The CDR3 DNA is TGTGCCAGCTCACCCCCCGCAGGACCCTACGAGCAGTACTTC. Translated: CASSPPAGPYEQYF. Full variable domain (missing parts from reference TRBV18 and TRBJ2-7): NAGVMQNPRHLVRRRGQEARLRCSPMKGHSHVYWYRQLPEEGLKFMVYLQKENIIDESGMPKERFSAEFPKEGPSILRIQQVVRGDSAAYFCASSPPAGPYEQYFGPGTRLTVT.

The V and J genes are TRBV9 and TRBJ1-4, with TRBD1 matching over 8 bases. The CDR3 spans 14 residues. Germline CDR1 reads SGDLS; CDR2 reads YYNGEE. Losses at the gene ends were 4 bases for V and 6 bases for J; bases not matched to a gene: 5. CDR3 bases: TGTGCCAGCAGCCGAGGACAGGGCCATGAAAAACTGTTTTTT. This codes for CASSRGQGHEKLFF. Full variable domain (rest looked up from reference TRBV9 and TRBJ1-4): DSGVTQTPKHLITATGQRVTLRCSPRSGDLSVYWYQQSLDQGLQFLIQYYNGEERAKGNILERFSAQQFPDLHSELNLSSLELGDSALYFCASSRGQGHEKLFFGSGTQLSVL.

V and J are TRBV14 and TRBJ1-2; 8 positions match TRBD1. This CDR3 contains 14 residues. Germline CDR1 SGHDN, CDR2 FVKESK. V trimming: 4 bases; J trimming: 8 bases; junction bases outside the gene matches: 9. The CDR3 loop is CASSLRTGQGGYTF. Here the CDR3 DNA reads TGTGCCAGCAGCCTCCGAACTGGACAGGGCGGCTACACCTTC.

This sequence joins TRBV28 and TRBJ2-3, with TRBD2 identical over 12 bases. The CDR3 loop spans 17 amino acids. V lost 2 bases to trimming and J lost 2 bases; unmatched junction nucleotides: 5. Germline assignment: CDR1 MDHEN and CDR2 SYDVKM. The CDR3 bases are TGTGCCAGCAGTTTAGTAGCTAGCGGGGGGGACACAGATACGCAGTATTTT. Translated, it gives CASSLVASGGDTDTQYF. Combining the CDR3 with reference TRBV28 and TRBJ2-3 gives the whole variable domain DVKVTQSSRYLVKRTGEKVFLECVQDMDHENMFWYRQDPGLGLRLIYFSYDVKMKEKGDIPEGYSVSREKKERFSLILESASTNQTSMYLCASSLVASGGDTDTQYFGPGTRLTVL.

The chain uses TRBV15 and TRBJ1-5, with TRBD1 matching 7 bases. CDR3 length: 13 amino acids. Germline lookup yields CDR1 LNHNV and CDR2 YYDKDF (reference sequence). V lost 7 bases and J lost 6; bases outside the gene matches: 6. The CDR3 DNA sequence: TGTGCCACCACTGCGACAGGGAGTCAGCCCCAGCATTTT. It translates to CATTATGSQPQHF.

The rearrangement joins TRBV7-9 to TRBJ1-6; D is unresolved. With 8 bases removed from V and 5 bases from J, the gap between germline ends came to 7 bases. Germline CDR1 SEHNR, CDR2 FQNEAQ (reference sequence). The CDR3 has 12 amino acids. CDR3 amino acids: CASGPDNSPLHF. The CDR3 bases are TGTGCCAGCGGGCCCGATAATTCACCCCTCCACTTT.

The sample holds one count of this clone. This sequence joins TRBV5-4 and TRBJ1-1; no firm D call. This CDR3 has 15 amino acids. From germline, CDR1 is SGHNT and CDR2 YYREEE (reference sequence). Trimming took off 0 bases at V and 1 base at J, with 10 bases between the two ends. The CDR3 region is CASSLASQRNTEAFF. DNA for the CDR3: TGTGCCAGCAGCTTGGCCAGCCAAAGGAACACTGAAGCTTTCTTT. Supplemented by reference TRBV5-4 and TRBJ1-1, the full variable domain reads ETGVTQSPTHLIKTRGQQVTLRCSSQSGHNTVSWYQQALGQGPQFIFQYYREEENGRGNFPPRFSGLQFPNYSSELNVNALELDDSALYLCASSLASQRNTEAFFGQGTRLTVV.

The chain uses TRBV7-2 and TRBJ1-5; D remains ambiguous. Trimming pared 3 bases from V and 3 bases from J, leaving 9 bases between. CDR1 and CDR2 from the germline V gene are SGHTA and FQGNSA. This CDR3 has 14 residues. The CDR3 nucleotides read TGTGCCAGCAGCTTCGTTAACTCCAATCAGCCCCAGCATTTT. Translated, it gives CASSFVNSNQPQHF. Full variable domain (missing parts from reference TRBV7-2 and TRBJ1-5): GAGVSQSPSNKVTEKGKDVELRCDPISGHTALYWYRQSLGQGLEFLIYFQGNSAPDKSGLPSDRFSAERTGGSVSTLTIQRTQQEDSAVYLCASSFVNSNQPQHFGDGTRLSIL.

The chain employs TRBV5-1 and TRBJ2-1; D not resolved. Per germline, CDR1 SGHRS and CDR2 YFSETQ. V was pared by 5 bases and J by 7 bases, with 7 bases between. This CDR3 has 11 residues. CDR3 amino acids: CASREGNEQFF. CDR3 DNA sequence: TGCGCCAGCAGAGAAGGGAATGAGCAGTTCTTC.

The rearrangement uses TRBV19 and TRBJ1-6; TRBD1 agrees at 8 bases. CDR1 LNHDA and CDR2 SQIVND come from the germline V gene (reference sequence). This CDR3 region has 13 residues. With 7 bases clipped from V and 9 bases from J, the junction kept 5 bases outside the gene matches. CDR3 in amino acids: CASTQGVVSPLHF. The CDR3 nucleotides are TGTGCCAGTACACAGGGGGTTGTTTCACCCCTCCACTTT.

V is TRBV28 and J is TRBJ1-2; D remains unclear. CDR1 is MDHEN, CDR2 SYDVKM, per germline. This CDR3 has 13 residues. V lost 7 bases to trimming and J lost 9 bases, with 18 bases between them. The CDR3, as DNA: TGTGCCAGCACTAAAGGGTACTGGGGTAGCTACACCTTC. Its protein is CASTKGYWGSYTF.

This clone was counted only a few times. The chain combines TRBV19 with TRBJ1-1; possible D gene TRBD1, 6 bases. The CDR3 covers 15 residues. CDR1 and CDR2 from the germline V gene are LNHDA and SQIVND (reference sequence). Trimming stripped 3 bases from V and 0 bases from J, with 11 bases between. Here the CDR3 DNA reads TGTGCCAGTAGTATTAGTCCAGGGGTGAACACTGAAGCTTTCTTT. Its protein product is CASSISPGVNTEAFF.

This clone has a single count. The rearrangement links TRBV27 to TRBJ1-4; D gene ambiguous. In germline, CDR1 is MNHEY, CDR2 SMNVEV (reference sequence). V lost 1 base and J lost 0, with 15 bases in between. The CDR3 has 18 amino acids. The CDR3 DNA reads as TGTGCCAGCAGTTTATTAACTCCCGGGCGGGCAACTAATGAAAAACTGTTTTTT. Amino acids: CASSLLTPGRATNEKLFF.

The rearrangement joins TRBV9 to TRBJ1-1; 11 nucleotides match TRBD1. V lost 4 bases and J lost 1; bases outside the gene matches: 12. Germline CDR1 and CDR2: SGDLS and YYNGEE. The CDR3 length is 18 residues. CDR3 nucleotide sequence: TGTGCCAGCAGCCCAAACCCGGGACAGGGGGTACGGAACACTGAAGCTTTCTTT. It specifies CASSPNPGQGVRNTEAFF.

This chain uses TRBV7-2 with TRBJ1-1, with D unclear. This CDR3 region has 13 residues. V shed 4 bases and J shed 0 bases, with 6 bases lying between them. The germline CDR1 and CDR2 sequences are SGHTA and FQGNSA. The CDR3 region has the DNA TGTGCCAGCAGCTCCCGATTGAACACTGAAGCTTTCTTT. It translates to CASSSRLNTEAFF.

V usage is TRBV28 and J usage is TRBJ2-7; 8 bases match TRBD1. From germline, CDR1 is MDHEN and CDR2 SYDVKM. J gave up 0 bases and V 8 bases, and 3 bases lay outside the gene matches. The CDR3 contains 13 residues. CDR3 in amino acids: CASRTGSSYEQYF. The DNA of the CDR3 is TGTGCCAGCCGGACAGGGAGCTCCTACGAGCAGTACTTC.

The chain uses TRBV28 and TRBJ2-5, with 10 nucleotides matching TRBD1. With 6 bases clipped from V and 5 bases from J, the junction kept 9 bases outside the gene matches. Germline lookup yields CDR1 MDHEN and CDR2 SYDVKM. The CDR3 has 15 amino acids. In DNA form, the CDR3 reads TGTGCCAGCAGACCGACCGGGACAGGGGATGAGACCCAGTACTTC. It encodes CASRPTGTGDETQYF.

The rearrangement links TRBV5-4 to TRBJ1-1; D gene unclear. Germline assignment: CDR1 SGHNT and CDR2 YYREEE (reference sequence). Trimming shortened V by 3 bases and J by 1 base, and 10 bases separated the two germline ends. This CDR3 is built from 14 residues. Here the CDR3 DNA reads TGTGCCAGCAGCTCGACGGTTGAGAACACTGAAGCTTTCTTT. As protein: CASSSTVENTEAFF.

The V gene is TRBV30, the J gene TRBJ2-1; possible D gene TRBD1, 6 bases. This CDR3 has 16 amino acids. CDR1 GTSNPN and CDR2 SVGIG come from the germline V gene (reference sequence). The ends were cut back, 4 bases at V and 3 bases at J, with 19 bases in the middle. The CDR3 here is CAWTRQGQASYNEQFF. The CDR3 nucleotides are TGTGCCTGGACCCGTCAGGGGCAGGCAAGCTACAATGAGCAGTTCTTC.

J is TRBJ1-2 and V is TRBV29-1; D not certain. Trimming removed 7 bases at V and 2 bases at J, with 11 bases between. The CDR3 is 12 amino acids. Germline CDR1 and CDR2: SQVTM and ANQGSEA. The CDR3 sequence: CSGLLANYGYTF. CDR3 nucleotides: TGCAGCGGCCTCTTGGCGAACTATGGCTACACCTTC. The whole variable domain, filled in from reference TRBV29-1 and TRBJ1-2, reads SAVISQKPSRDICQRGTSLTIQCQVDSQVTMMFWYRQQPGQSLTLIATANQGSEATYESGFVIDKFPISRPNLTFSTLTVSNMSPEDSSIYLCSGLLANYGYTFGSGTRLTVV.

The CDR3 sequence: CASRLGGRAETQYF. For the CDR3, the DNA is TGCGCCAGCCGGTTGGGGGGGCGCGCAGAGACCCAGTACTTC. The J gene is TRBJ2-5, the V gene TRBV5-1; perhaps TRBD2 as D (7 bases). CDR1 and CDR2 (germline): SGHRS, YFSETQ. The CDR3 contains 14 residues. V was pared by 7 bases and J by 4 bases, with 17 bases between.

The chain carries TRBV5-6 and TRBJ2-5; perhaps TRBD2 as D (5 bases). Between the trimmed V and J ends, which lost 1 base and 2 bases, there was a span of 12 bases. Germline CDR1 and CDR2: SGHDT and YYEEEE. The CDR3 spans 15 residues. The CDR3 spells CASSLIGRGQETQYF. The CDR3 DNA sequence: TGTGCCAGCAGCTTGATCGGGCGAGGGCAAGAGACCCAGTACTTC.

The rearrangement joins TRBV5-1 to TRBJ1-1; a possible D gene is TRBD1 (5 bases). Germline V gene data show CDR1 as SGHRS and CDR2 as YFSETQ. V lost 3 bases to trimming and J lost 7 bases, with 13 bases between them. This CDR3 region has 13 residues. The CDR3 nucleotides read TGCGCCAGCAGCTCAGACCGGGGCCTTGAAGCTTTCTTT. Encoded protein: CASSSDRGLEAFF.